What follows are 27 T cell receptor beta chains derived from one specimen sequenced in a study of T cell changes during pregnancy in multiple sclerosis. The data were produced by immunoSEQ multiplex PCR, yet TCRdb's version contains in-frame clones alone and is incomplete. The table lists roughly 79,000 clones, 90% to 95% of them singletons. The starting material was peripheral blood, obtained in the second trimester of pregnancy. The receptors originated from a female donor in good health, enrolled as a control in a pregnancy study.

The chain links TRBV5-5 to TRBJ2-3; 7 bases are a match to TRBD1. Germline CDR1 reads SGHKS; CDR2 reads YYEKEE (reference sequence). The V segment lost 3 bases and the J segment 1 base; nucleotides outside the gene matches: 2. The CDR3 extends over 14 amino acids. CDR3 residues: CASSSGQGTDTQYF. CDR3 sequence (DNA): TGTGCCAGCAGCTCTGGACAGGGCACAGATACGCAGTATTTT.

J is TRBJ1-2 and V is TRBV7-9; D remains unclear. Trimming left V 4 bases short and J 0 bases short, with 15 bases between. The CDR3 consists of 16 residues. Germline V gene sequence: CDR1 SEHNR, CDR2 FQNEAQ (reference sequence). The CDR3 is CASSSPERATNYGYTF. The CDR3 DNA reads TGTGCCAGCAGCTCCCCGGAGAGGGCCACTAACTATGGCTACACCTTC.

The rearrangement uses TRBV5-1 and TRBJ1-2; 11 positions agree with TRBD1. The CDR3 length is 16 residues. V dropped 0 bases and J dropped 7; count of bases not matched to a gene: 8. CDR1 is SGHRS and CDR2 is YFSETQ in the germline V gene. CDR3 amino acids: CASSLGPGQGASGYTF. For the CDR3, the DNA is TGCGCCAGCAGCTTGGGGCCAGGACAGGGGGCCAGTGGCTACACCTTC.

The chain is built from TRBV6-6 and TRBJ2-1; maybe TRBD1 (5 bases). CDR1 and CDR2 from the germline V gene are MNHNY and SVGAGI (reference sequence). The V end was cut by 2 bases, the J end by 4 bases, with 15 bases between. The CDR3 runs 16 residues. CDR3 protein: CASSYTRQNSYNEQFF. The CDR3 DNA reads as TGTGCCAGCAGTTACACAAGACAGAACTCTTACAATGAGCAGTTCTTC.

This chain uses TRBV5-1 with TRBJ2-3, with 9 bases fitting TRBD1. The trim removed 4 bases at V and 1 base at J, leaving 4 bases unmatched. The CDR3 contains 15 residues. Germline V gene lookup returns CDR1 SGHRS and CDR2 YFSETQ. CDR3 coding DNA: TGCGCCAGCAGCGACCGGGACAGGGGCACAGATACGCAGTATTTT. It encodes CASSDRDRGTDTQYF.

The chain employs TRBV6-1 and TRBJ2-7, with D perhaps TRBD1 (5 bases). The CDR3 extends over 13 amino acids. Per the germline V gene, CDR1 is MNHNS and CDR2 is SASEGT. V dropped 4 bases and J dropped 0 bases, with 7 bases sitting between them. The CDR3 sequence: CASSVTGSYEQYF. The CDR3 DNA reads TGTGCCAGCAGTGTAACAGGCTCCTACGAGCAGTACTTC.

This sequence joins TRBV7-9 and TRBJ1-4; tentatively, D is TRBD1 (6 bases). V gave up 5 bases and J gave up 11 bases, with 21 bases separating them. Germline V CDR1 and CDR2: SEHNR, FQNEAQ (reference sequence). This CDR3 contains 15 residues. The CDR3 nucleotides read TGTGCCAGCAGCGACCGGGACACGATGATGGGGAAACTGTTTTTT. It encodes CASSDRDTMMGKLFF.

Here the CDR3 DNA reads TGTGCCAGCAGCTGGGCCGGACAGGGGCCTCAGCCCCAGCATTTT. This encodes CASSWAGQGPQPQHF. This sequence joins TRBV5-6 and TRBJ1-5; 9 bases agree with TRBD1. This CDR3 is 15 amino acids long. Losses at the gene ends were 3 bases for V and 6 bases for J; bases not matched to a gene: 7. CDR1 SGHDT and CDR2 YYEEEE come from the germline V gene.

The genes are TRBV5-4 and TRBJ2-5; a possible D gene is TRBD2 (7 bases). Trimming shortened V by 5 bases and J by 5 bases, and 13 bases separated the two germline ends. This CDR3 contains 13 residues. Germline V gene sequence: CDR1 SGHNT, CDR2 YYREEE (reference sequence). The CDR3 region has the DNA TGTGCCAGCAGGAGAGGGGGAGGGGAGACCCAGTACTTC. The encoded protein is CASRRGGGETQYF. The variable domain in full, with the rest retrieved from reference TRBV5-4 and TRBJ2-5, is ETGVTQSPTHLIKTRGQQVTLRCSSQSGHNTVSWYQQALGQGPQFIFQYYREEENGRGNFPPRFSGLQFPNYSSELNVNALELDDSALYLCASRRGGGETQYFGPGTRLLVL.

The genes are TRBV11-3 and TRBJ2-7; the D gene is possibly TRBD1 (6 bases). Per the germline V gene, CDR1 is SGHNT and CDR2 is YENEEA. The V gene lost 2 bases and the J gene lost 0 bases, with 11 bases spanning the gap. This CDR3 contains 15 residues. This chain's CDR3 is CASSLYADSSYEQYF. The CDR3 bases are TGTGCCAGCAGCTTATACGCGGACAGCTCCTACGAGCAGTACTTC.

The V gene is TRBV30, the J gene TRBJ1-6; D is possibly TRBD1 (5 bases). Trimming left V 1 base short and J 8 bases short, with 6 bases between. CDR1 GTSNPN and CDR2 SVGIG come from the germline V gene (reference sequence). This CDR3 is built from 12 residues. The CDR3 region is CAWSGGDSPLHF. In DNA form, the CDR3 reads TGTGCCTGGAGTGGGGGGGATTCACCCCTCCACTTT.

V and J are TRBV15 and TRBJ2-6; D may be TRBD2 (6 bases). The CDR3 is 18 amino acids. CDR1 and CDR2 (germline): LNHNV, YYDKDF (reference sequence). Trimming shortened V by 3 bases and J by 0 bases, and 15 bases separated the two germline ends. CDR3 loop: CATSSTGLGGSGANVLTF. Written as DNA, the CDR3 is TGTGCCACCAGCAGCACTGGCCTGGGGGGCTCTGGGGCCAACGTCCTGACTTTC.

V and J are TRBV7-9 and TRBJ2-3, with 7 bases matching TRBD1. The V gene's germline CDR1 is SEHNR and CDR2 FQNEAQ (reference sequence). The CDR3 is made up of 13 amino acids. Trimming took 11 bases from V and 5 from J; bases not matched to a gene: 10. CDR3 residues: CALSTGNGDTQYF. CDR3 coding DNA: TGTGCCCTTTCGACAGGGAATGGAGATACGCAGTATTTT. Filled out from reference TRBV7-9 and TRBJ2-3, the complete variable domain reads DTGVSQNPRHKITKRGQNVTFRCDPISEHNRLYWYRQTLGQGPEFLTYFQNEAQLEKSRLLSDRFSAERPKGSFSTLEIQRTEQGDSAMYLCALSTGNGDTQYFGPGTRLTVL.

The J gene is TRBJ1-5, the V gene TRBV6-1; the D is unclear. The CDR3 has 16 residues. Germline V gene lookup returns CDR1 MNHNS and CDR2 SASEGT. V was trimmed by 2 bases and J by 0 bases, leaving 11 bases between them. The CDR3, as DNA: TGTGCCAGCAGTGAACCCCCCGTAAATAGCAATCAGCCCCAGCATTTT. Its protein is CASSEPPVNSNQPQHF.

CDR3 protein: CASSTGATNEKLFF. The DNA for the CDR3 is TGTGCCAGTAGTACAGGTGCAACTAATGAAAAACTGTTTTTT. The chain has TRBV19 and TRBJ1-4; D ambiguous. The CDR3 consists of 14 residues. Trimming removed 4 bases from V and 0 bases from J, with 6 bases in between. Per germline, CDR1 LNHDA and CDR2 SQIVND (reference sequence).

The chain links TRBV7-3 to TRBJ2-5, with TRBD2 matching over 8 bases. The CDR3 extends over 16 amino acids. Trimming at V came to 2 bases and at J to 1 base, leaving 6 bases not matched to a gene. The germline V gene encodes CDR1 SGHTA and CDR2 FQGTGA. The CDR3 coding sequence is TGTGCCAGCAGCTTAGGAATAGCGGGGTCCCAAGAGACCCAGTACTTC. Translation: CASSLGIAGSQETQYF.

The V call is TRBV7-8, the J call TRBJ2-5; 8 bases map to TRBD1. J lost 4 bases, V lost 4 bases, and 8 bases had no gene match. Germline CDR1 SGHVS, CDR2 FQNEAQ. This CDR3 comprises 15 residues. The CDR3 spells CASSSRQGIGETQYF. Here the CDR3 DNA reads TGTGCCAGCAGCTCGCGACAGGGGATAGGAGAGACCCAGTACTTC. Complete variable domain (other parts from reference TRBV7-8 and TRBJ2-5): GAGVSQSPRYKVAKRGQDVALRCDPISGHVSLFWYQQALGQGPEFLTYFQNEAQLDKSGLPSDRFFAERPEGSVSTLKIQRTQQEDSAVYLCASSSRQGIGETQYFGPGTRLLVL.

This chain uses TRBV18 with TRBJ2-7; 8 bases line up with TRBD1. From germline, CDR1 is KGHSH and CDR2 LQKENI. V shed 1 base, J shed 6 bases, and the junction held 8 bases outside the gene matches. The CDR3 is 15 amino acids. The CDR3 nucleotides are TGTGCCAGCTCACCACGGACAGGGTTGATAGGCGAGCAGTACTTC. As protein: CASSPRTGLIGEQYF.

The chain carries TRBV5-4 and TRBJ2-1; 12 nucleotides line up with TRBD2. The CDR3 has 15 residues. Trimming at V came to 4 bases and at J to 8 bases, leaving 7 bases not matched to a gene. CDR1 is SGHNT, CDR2 YYREEE, per germline (reference sequence). The CDR3 loop is CASSLSSGGVDEQFF. CDR3 DNA: TGTGCCAGCAGCCTCTCTAGCGGGGGGGTTGATGAGCAGTTCTTC.

The genes are TRBV7-8 and TRBJ1-1; D possibly corresponds to TRBD1 (5 bases). CDR1 and CDR2 (germline): SGHVS, FQNEAQ. The V gene lost 4 bases and the J gene lost 1 base, with 16 bases spanning the gap. The CDR3 runs 16 residues. The CDR3 DNA reads TGTGCCAGCAGCTCCACGGACAAAAACTGGAACACTGAAGCTTTCTTT. It specifies CASSSTDKNWNTEAFF.

The chain is built from TRBV7-2 and TRBJ2-1, with 7 bases lining up with TRBD1. CDR3 length: 14 amino acids. The V gene's germline CDR1 is SGHTA and CDR2 FQGNSA. With V trimmed by 3 bases and J by 7 bases, 6 bases remained unmatched. The CDR3 protein is CASSFQTGLNEQFF. In DNA form, the CDR3 reads TGTGCCAGCAGCTTCCAGACAGGGTTGAATGAGCAGTTCTTC. The full variable domain, completed using reference TRBV7-2 and TRBJ2-1, is GAGVSQSPSNKVTEKGKDVELRCDPISGHTALYWYRQSLGQGLEFLIYFQGNSAPDKSGLPSDRFSAERTGGSVSTLTIQRTQQEDSAVYLCASSFQTGLNEQFFGPGTRLTVL.

The chain employs TRBV30 and TRBJ2-5; D call uncertain. Per the germline V gene, CDR1 is GTSNPN and CDR2 is SVGIG (reference sequence). The CDR3 extends over 12 amino acids. V was shortened by 7 bases and J by 4 bases, with 13 bases between the two germline ends. Here the CDR3 DNA reads TGTGCCTTAACTTTTGAGCGAGAGACCCAGTACTTC. Translated, it gives CALTFERETQYF.

The gene calls are TRBV7-8 and TRBJ1-1; TRBD1 matches at 9 bases. The V and J ends lost 5 bases and 4 bases, in that order; junction bases with no gene match: 2. The CDR3 runs 13 residues. Germline lookup yields CDR1 SGHVS and CDR2 FQNEAQ. The CDR3 reads CASSKDRGTEAFF. The CDR3 nucleotides read TGTGCCAGCAGCAAGGACAGGGGCACTGAAGCTTTCTTT.

This chain uses TRBV30 with TRBJ1-2, with D uncertain. Germline CDR1 GTSNPN, CDR2 SVGIG (reference sequence). CDR3 length equals 12 residues. Trimming left V 0 bases short and J 8 bases short, with 10 bases between. This CDR3 is CAWSVGGLGYTF. DNA of the CDR3: TGTGCCTGGAGTGTCGGCGGACTAGGCTACACCTTC.

The chain is built from TRBV7-8 and TRBJ2-2, with D possibly being TRBD1 (5 bases). Deletions cut 1 base from V and 2 bases from J, with 11 bases between. The CDR3 runs 16 residues. Looked up from germline, CDR1 is SGHVS and CDR2 is FQNEAQ. CDR3 sequence: CASSLGVGVNTGELFF. The CDR3 nucleotides are TGTGCCAGCAGCTTAGGGGTAGGGGTCAACACCGGGGAGCTGTTTTTT.

This clone occurred once. V is TRBV6-1 and J is TRBJ1-1; no clear D. V lost 3 bases, J lost 4 bases, and 15 bases lay in between. Germline V gives CDR1 MNHNS, CDR2 SASEGT. The CDR3 consists of 15 residues. Here the CDR3 reads CASSDRGIGGTEAFF. The CDR3 DNA sequence: TGTGCCAGCAGTGATAGAGGGATTGGTGGCACTGAAGCTTTCTTT.

The chain links TRBV15 to TRBJ2-3, with 14 bases aligning to TRBD2. V lost 5 bases and J lost 3; bases outside the gene matches: 7. The CDR3 length is 17 residues. The V gene's germline CDR1 is LNHNV and CDR2 YYDKDF (reference sequence). CDR3 residues: CATSPRTSGGHTDTQYF. DNA for the CDR3: TGTGCCACCAGCCCCCGGACTAGCGGGGGGCATACAGATACGCAGTATTTT. Combining the CDR3 with reference TRBV15 and TRBJ2-3 gives the whole variable domain DAMVIQNPRYQVTQFGKPVTLSCSQTLNHNVMYWYQQKSSQAPKLLFHYYDKDFNNEADTPDNFQSRRPNTSFCFLDIRSPGLGDTAMYLCATSPRTSGGHTDTQYFGPGTRLTVL.